This TCR beta chain was observed in a study of blood T cell repertoires in COVID-19. Turning to the study itself: The United States, Italy and Spain supplied acute and convalescent COVID-19 samples. T cells, B-cell-depleted T cells, or PBMCs provided the cDNA or gDNA that served as material.

Source study methods: Estimates of nucleated cell counts were drawn from the amplification of reference gene primers. TCRdb's table, derived via immunoSEQ multiplex PCR, lists solely in-frame clones and lacks some. V and J calls and clone size are copied from that table; D and trimming were computed from the DNA. The data contain approximately 40,000 clones, about four fifths of them singletons. Trimming cost V 1 base and J 4 bases; bases outside gene matches: 7. This CDR3 region has 15 residues. The V gene's germline CDR1 is MGHRA and CDR2 YSYEKL. Sequencing used peripheral blood. The sequence was obtained from a woman aged 55-70 years with acute or convalescent COVID-19. The gene calls are TRBV4-1 and TRBJ2-7; TRBD1 aligns across 7 bases. CDR3 region: CASSQGQGYQYEQYF. The CDR3 region has the DNA TGCGCCAGCAGCCAAGGACAGGGTTATCAATACGAGCAGTACTTC.